The source of this T cell receptor (beta chain) is a study of T cells in Graves' hyperthyroidism and ophthalmopathy. Researchers took RNA transcripts and amplified the TCR beta CDR3 regions from them. Carried out on the TCR CDR3, a first-round RT-PCR used the HTBI primer set. TCRdb re-called the multiplex PCR reads through MiXCR, storing one row per CDR3 protein. The table has roughly 420,000 distinct CDR3 sequences, roughly 13% seen once. The CDR3 consists of 15 residues. Between the trimmed V and J ends, which lost 5 bases and 5 bases, there was a span of 18 bases. CDR1 is SGHVS, CDR2 FQNEAQ, per germline. This clonotype has at least ten counts. The antigen remains unidentified. Whole-study findings and limits: Ophthalmopathy was told apart from stable hyperthyroidism by a 13 V-J model. The blood repertoire included most of the expanded thyroid clonotypes above 0.001.

Graves' hyperthyroidism was deemed stable given no ophthalmopathy progression within 18 months. Fresh peripheral blood, around 9.5 ml, yielded the PBMCs. The sample consisted of blood. The TCR sequence derives from a woman aged 18 to 35 with Graves' hyperthyroidism. The rearrangement links TRBV7-8 to TRBJ2-5; D might be TRBD1 (5 bases). The CDR3 loop is CASSPLLARAETQYF. CDR3 sequence (DNA): TGTGCCAGCAGCCCCCTCCTTGCCAGGGCGGAGACCCAGTACTTC.